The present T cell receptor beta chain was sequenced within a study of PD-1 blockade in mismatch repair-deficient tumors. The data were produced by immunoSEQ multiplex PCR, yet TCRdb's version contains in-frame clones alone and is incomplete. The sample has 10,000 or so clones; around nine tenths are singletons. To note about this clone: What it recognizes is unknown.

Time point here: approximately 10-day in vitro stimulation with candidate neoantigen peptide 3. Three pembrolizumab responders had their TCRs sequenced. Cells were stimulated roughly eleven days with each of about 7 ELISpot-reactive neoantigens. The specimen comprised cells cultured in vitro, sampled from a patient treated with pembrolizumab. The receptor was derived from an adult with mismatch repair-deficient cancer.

The CDR3 nucleotides are TGTGCCAGCAGTTGGATTCCTCCAGGAGACAGGGACCCAGATACGCAGTATTTT. This translates into CASSWIPPGDRDPDTQYF. The chain carries TRBV28 and TRBJ2-3, with TRBD1 matching 7 bases. V dropped 4 bases and J dropped 4; count of bases not matched to a gene: 17. CDR3 length: 18 residues. The germline gives CDR1 MDHEN, CDR2 SYDVKM. Full variable domain (remainder filled in from reference TRBV28 and TRBJ2-3): DVKVTQSSRYLVKRTGEKVFLECVQDMDHENMFWYRQDPGLGLRLIYFSYDVKMKEKGDIPEGYSVSREKKERFSLILESASTNQTSMYLCASSWIPPGDRDPDTQYFGPGTRLTVL.